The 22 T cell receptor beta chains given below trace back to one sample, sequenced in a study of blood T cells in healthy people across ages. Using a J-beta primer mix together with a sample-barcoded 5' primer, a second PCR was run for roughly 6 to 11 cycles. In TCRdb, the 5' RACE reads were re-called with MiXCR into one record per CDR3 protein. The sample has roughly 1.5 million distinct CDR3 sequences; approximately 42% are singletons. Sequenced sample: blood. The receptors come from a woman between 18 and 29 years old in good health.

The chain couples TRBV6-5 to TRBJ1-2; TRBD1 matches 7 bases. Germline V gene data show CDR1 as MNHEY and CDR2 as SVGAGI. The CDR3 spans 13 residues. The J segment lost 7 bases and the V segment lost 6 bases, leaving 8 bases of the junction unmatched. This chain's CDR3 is CASRARTGGGYTF. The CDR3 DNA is TGTGCCAGCAGAGCCCGGACAGGAGGTGGCTACACCTTC.

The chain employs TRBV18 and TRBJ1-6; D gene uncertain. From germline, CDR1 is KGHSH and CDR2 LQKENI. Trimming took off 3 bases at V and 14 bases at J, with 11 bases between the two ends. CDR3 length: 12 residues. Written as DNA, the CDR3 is TGTGCCAGCTCACCTCTTTTGGGGACCCTCCACTTT. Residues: CASSPLLGTLHF.

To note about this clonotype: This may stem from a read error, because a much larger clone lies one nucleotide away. The DNA for the CDR3 is TGTGCCATCAGCTTGACCGGGACAGGGGACCCCTACGAGCAGTACTTC. It codes for CAISLTGTGDPYEQYF. The chain joins TRBV10-3 to TRBJ2-7; 10 bases are a match to TRBD1. The CDR3 is made up of 16 amino acids. V was clipped by 6 bases and J by 2 bases; unmatched bases: 10. Germline V gene data show CDR1 as ENHRY and CDR2 as SYGVKD.

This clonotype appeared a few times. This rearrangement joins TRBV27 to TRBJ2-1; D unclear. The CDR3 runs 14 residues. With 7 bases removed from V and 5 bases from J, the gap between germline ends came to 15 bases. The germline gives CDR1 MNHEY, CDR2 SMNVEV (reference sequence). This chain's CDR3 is CASKTPGRHNEQFF. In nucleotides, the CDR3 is TGTGCCAGCAAAACACCAGGACGGCACAATGAGCAGTTCTTC.

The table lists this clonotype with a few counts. The CDR3 DNA reads as TGTGCCAGCAGCTTTGGTTATCGGTACAATGAGCAGTTCTTC. Its translation is CASSFGYRYNEQFF. The V and J genes are TRBV7-9 and TRBJ2-1; D is uncertain. Germline values: CDR1 SEHNR, CDR2 FQNEAQ (reference sequence). Trimming shortened V by 3 bases and J by 4 bases, and 10 bases separated the two germline ends. CDR3 length equals 14 residues.

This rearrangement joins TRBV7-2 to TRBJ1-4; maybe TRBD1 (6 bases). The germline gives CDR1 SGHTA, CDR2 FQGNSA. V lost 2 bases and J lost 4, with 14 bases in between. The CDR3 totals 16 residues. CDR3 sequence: CASSLRPRGLNEKLFF. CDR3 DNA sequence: TGTGCCAGCAGCTTACGCCCCCGGGGGCTTAATGAAAAACTGTTTTTT.

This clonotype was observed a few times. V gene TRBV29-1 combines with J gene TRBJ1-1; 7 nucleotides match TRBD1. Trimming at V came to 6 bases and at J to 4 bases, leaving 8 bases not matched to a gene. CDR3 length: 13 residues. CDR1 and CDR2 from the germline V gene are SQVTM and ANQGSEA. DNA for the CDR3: TGCAGCGTGAGGGGGCTCCGGGGCACTGAAGCTTTCTTT. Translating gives CSVRGLRGTEAFF.

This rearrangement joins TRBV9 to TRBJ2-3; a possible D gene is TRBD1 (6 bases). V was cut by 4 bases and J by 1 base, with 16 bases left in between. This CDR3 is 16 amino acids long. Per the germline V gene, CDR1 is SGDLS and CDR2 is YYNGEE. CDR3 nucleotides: TGTGCCAGCAGCCCAGCGGACAGTTGGGGCACAGATACGCAGTATTTT. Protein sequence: CASSPADSWGTDTQYF.

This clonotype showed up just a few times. CDR3 sequence (DNA): TGCGCCAGCAGGTTATGGACCTCAACTAATGAAAAACTGTTTTTT. Protein product: CASRLWTSTNEKLFF. This chain joins TRBV5-1 and TRBJ1-4; D unresolved. CDR3 size: 15 residues. V lost 5 bases and J 0 bases, leaving 11 bases between the germline ends. Germline V CDR1 and CDR2: SGHRS, YFSETQ. Full variable domain (remainder filled in from reference TRBV5-1 and TRBJ1-4): KAGVTQTPRYLIKTRGQQVTLSCSPISGHRSVSWYQQTPGQGLQFLFEYFSETQRNKGNFPGRFSGRQFSNSRSEMNVSTLELGDSALYLCASRLWTSTNEKLFFGSGTQLSVL.

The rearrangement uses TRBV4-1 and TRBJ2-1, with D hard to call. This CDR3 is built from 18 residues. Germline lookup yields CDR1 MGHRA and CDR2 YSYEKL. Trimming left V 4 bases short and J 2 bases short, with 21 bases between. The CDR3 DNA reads TGCGCCAGCAGCCGAACCAGTAGTAAGGAGAAAACCTACAATGAGCAGTTCTTC. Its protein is CASSRTSSKEKTYNEQFF.

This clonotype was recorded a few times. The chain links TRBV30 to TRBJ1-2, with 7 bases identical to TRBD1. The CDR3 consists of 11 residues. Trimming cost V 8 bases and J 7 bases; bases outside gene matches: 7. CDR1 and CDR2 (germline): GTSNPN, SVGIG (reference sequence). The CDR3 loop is CAGVGGGGYTF. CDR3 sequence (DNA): TGTGCCGGGGTAGGGGGCGGTGGCTACACCTTC.

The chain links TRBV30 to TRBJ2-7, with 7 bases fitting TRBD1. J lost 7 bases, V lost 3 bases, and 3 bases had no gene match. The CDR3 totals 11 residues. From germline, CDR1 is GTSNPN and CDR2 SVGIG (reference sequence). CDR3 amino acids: CAWRQTGEQYF. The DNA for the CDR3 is TGTGCCTGGAGACAGACAGGGGAGCAGTACTTC.

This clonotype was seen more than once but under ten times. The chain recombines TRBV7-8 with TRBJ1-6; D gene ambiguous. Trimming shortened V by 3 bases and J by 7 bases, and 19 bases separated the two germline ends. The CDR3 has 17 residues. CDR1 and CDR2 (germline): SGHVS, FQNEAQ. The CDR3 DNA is TGTGCCAGCAGCTTCAGTAGGATGGAAATAGGAAATTCACCCCTCCACTTT. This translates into CASSFSRMEIGNSPLHF.

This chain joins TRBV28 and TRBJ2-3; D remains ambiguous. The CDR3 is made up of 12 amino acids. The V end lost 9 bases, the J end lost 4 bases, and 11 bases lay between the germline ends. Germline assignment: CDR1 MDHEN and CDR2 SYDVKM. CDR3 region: CARLPEPDTQYF. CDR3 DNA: TGTGCCAGACTACCCGAACCAGATACGCAGTATTTT.

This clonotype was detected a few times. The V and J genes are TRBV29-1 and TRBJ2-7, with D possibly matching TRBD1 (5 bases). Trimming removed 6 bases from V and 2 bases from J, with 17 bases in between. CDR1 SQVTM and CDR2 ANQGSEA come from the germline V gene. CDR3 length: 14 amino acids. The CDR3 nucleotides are TGCAGCGTAGTACAGGCCCTTGCTACCTACGAGCAGTACTTC. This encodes CSVVQALATYEQYF.

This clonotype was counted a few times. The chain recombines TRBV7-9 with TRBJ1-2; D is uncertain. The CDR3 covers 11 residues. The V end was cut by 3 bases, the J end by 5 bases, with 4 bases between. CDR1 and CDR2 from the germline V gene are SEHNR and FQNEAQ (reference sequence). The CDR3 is CASSFEYGYTF. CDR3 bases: TGTGCCAGCAGCTTTGAGTATGGCTACACCTTC.

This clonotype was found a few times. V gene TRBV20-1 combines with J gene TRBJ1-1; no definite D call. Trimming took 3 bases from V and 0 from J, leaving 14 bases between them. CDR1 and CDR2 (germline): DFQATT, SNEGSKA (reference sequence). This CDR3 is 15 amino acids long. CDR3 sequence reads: CSARRERRMNTEAFF. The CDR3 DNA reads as TGCAGTGCTAGGAGGGAAAGGCGTATGAACACTGAAGCTTTCTTT.

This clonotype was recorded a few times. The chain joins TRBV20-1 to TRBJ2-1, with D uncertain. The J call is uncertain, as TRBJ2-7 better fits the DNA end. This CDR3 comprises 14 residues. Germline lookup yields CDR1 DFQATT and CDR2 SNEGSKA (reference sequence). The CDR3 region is CSALGSISYNEQYF. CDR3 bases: TGCAGTGCCCTTGGATCTATCTCCTACAATGAGCAGTACTTC.

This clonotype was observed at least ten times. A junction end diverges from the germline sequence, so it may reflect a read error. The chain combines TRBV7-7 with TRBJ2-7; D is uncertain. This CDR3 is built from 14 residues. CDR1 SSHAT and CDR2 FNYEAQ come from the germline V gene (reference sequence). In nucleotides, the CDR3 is TGTGCTAGCAGCTTAGGACCAGCCACCTACGAGCAGTACTTC. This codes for CASSLGPATYEQYF.

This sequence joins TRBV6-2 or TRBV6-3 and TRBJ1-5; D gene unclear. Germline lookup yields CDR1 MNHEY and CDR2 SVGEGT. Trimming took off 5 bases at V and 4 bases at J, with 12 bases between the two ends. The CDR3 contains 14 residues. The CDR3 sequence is CASSVASNNQPQHF. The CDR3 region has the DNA TGTGCCAGCAGTGTCGCCAGTAATAATCAGCCCCAGCATTTT.

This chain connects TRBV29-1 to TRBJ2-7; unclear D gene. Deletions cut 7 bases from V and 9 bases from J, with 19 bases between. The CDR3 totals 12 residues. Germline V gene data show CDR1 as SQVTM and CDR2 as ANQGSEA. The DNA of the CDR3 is TGCAGCGCTCCTTCTGCCTACAATGTGCAGTACTTC. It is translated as CSAPSAYNVQYF.

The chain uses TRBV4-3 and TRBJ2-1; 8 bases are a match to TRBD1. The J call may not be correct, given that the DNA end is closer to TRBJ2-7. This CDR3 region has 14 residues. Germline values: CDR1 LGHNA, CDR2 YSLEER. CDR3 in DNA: TGCGCCAGCAGCCAGCTGGACAGGGTCAATGAGCAGTACTTC. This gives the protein CASSQLDRVNEQYF.